This TCR beta chain originates from a study of human T cells and chemical hapten exposure. Study as a whole: Alopecia universalis, totalis or areata was present in patients who were mostly female. Findings and caveats of the study: While controls formed fewer of them, expanded TCRs formed significantly more large CDR3 similarity clusters.

Time point given: pre-sensitization, week 0. Treatment in this sample: therapeutic diphenylcyclopropenone sensitization with weekly scalp DPC. TCRdb re-derived calls from the RACE reads in MiXCR, one entry per CDR3 protein. The data show approximately 260,000 distinct CDR3 sequences, roughly 8% seen once. This clonotype occurred many times. The antigen is undetermined. With 3 bases removed from V and 0 bases from J, the gap between germline ends came to 2 bases. Germline assignment: CDR1 LGHDT and CDR2 YNNKEL (reference sequence). This CDR3 region has 13 residues. The TCR comes from a man aged 18 to 29 with alopecia areata. Some clones in this sample may be carry-over from other donors' samples. The chain combines TRBV3-1 with TRBJ2-2; D is unresolved. Material: whole blood, obtained in connection with sensitization to the hapten diphenylcyclopropenone (DPC). CDR3 loop: CASSHPNTGELFF. The CDR3 DNA reads TGTGCCAGCAGCCATCCGAACACCGGGGAGCTGTTTTTT.